This TCR beta chain was recovered during a study of T cell responses to AZD1222 COVID-19 vaccine. Study-wide points: Repertoire sampling was restricted to post-peak T cell response timepoints. Donor demographics were predominantly white British with a female majority; clonal diversity may be underestimated.

Repertoires were generated with immunoSEQ multiplex PCR, while TCRdb's copy carries only in-frame clones and drops some. This sample yields 150,000 to 200,000 clones, of which around 90% are seen a single time; roughly 26% belongs to the top ten. Remarks on this clone: Its antigen remains unidentified.

Combined were second doses at about 4 or about 12 weeks. Germline CDR1 is LNHDA and CDR2 is SQIVND (reference sequence). The germline V and J ends were trimmed by 2 bases and 9 bases, with 11 bases remaining between them. The CDR3 consists of 13 residues. Specimen: peripheral blood, collected 28 days after the second AZD1222 dose. This TCR came from an adult who received the AZD1222 COVID-19 vaccine. The chain couples TRBV19 to TRBJ2-1; D possibly corresponds to TRBD2 (5 bases). In DNA form, the CDR3 reads TGTGCCAGTAGTATAAGACTACCCCCTGAGCAGTTCTTC. Translation gives CASSIRLPPEQFF.